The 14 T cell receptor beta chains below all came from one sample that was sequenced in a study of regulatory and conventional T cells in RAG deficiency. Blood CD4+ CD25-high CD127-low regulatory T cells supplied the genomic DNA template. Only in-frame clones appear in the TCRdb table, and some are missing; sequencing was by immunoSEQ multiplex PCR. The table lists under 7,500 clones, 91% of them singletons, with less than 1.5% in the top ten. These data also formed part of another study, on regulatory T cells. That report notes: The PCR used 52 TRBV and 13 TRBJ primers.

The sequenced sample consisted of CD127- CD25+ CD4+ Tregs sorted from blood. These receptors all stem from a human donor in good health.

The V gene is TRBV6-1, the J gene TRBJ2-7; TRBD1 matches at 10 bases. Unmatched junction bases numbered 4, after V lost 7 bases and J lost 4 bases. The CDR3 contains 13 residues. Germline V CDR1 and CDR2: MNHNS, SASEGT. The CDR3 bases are TGTGCCAGCAAGGGACAGGGGAGGTACGAGCAGTACTTC. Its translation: CASKGQGRYEQYF.

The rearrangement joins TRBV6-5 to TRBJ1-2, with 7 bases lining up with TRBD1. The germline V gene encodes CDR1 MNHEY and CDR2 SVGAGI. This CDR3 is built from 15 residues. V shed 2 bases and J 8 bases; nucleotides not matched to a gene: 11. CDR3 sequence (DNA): TGTGCCAGCAGTTACACAGGGGACGCTATAGGGGGCTACACCTTC. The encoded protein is CASSYTGDAIGGYTF.

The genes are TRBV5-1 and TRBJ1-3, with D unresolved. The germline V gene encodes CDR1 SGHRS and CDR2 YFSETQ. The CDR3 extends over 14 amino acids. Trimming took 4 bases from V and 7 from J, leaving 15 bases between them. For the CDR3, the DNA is TGCGCCAGCAGCCTGGGCCACCGCGAGAACACCATATATTTT. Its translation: CASSLGHRENTIYF.

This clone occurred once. The CDR3 DNA follows: TGTGCCAGCAGCTTAGGGGGGACAATCTACGAGCAGTACTTC. Its translation is CASSLGGTIYEQYF. The chain combines TRBV7-9 with TRBJ2-7, with D possibly being TRBD1 (6 bases). CDR1 is SEHNR, CDR2 FQNEAQ, per germline (reference sequence). The V end was cut by 1 base, the J end by 3 bases, with 10 bases between. The CDR3 spans 14 residues.

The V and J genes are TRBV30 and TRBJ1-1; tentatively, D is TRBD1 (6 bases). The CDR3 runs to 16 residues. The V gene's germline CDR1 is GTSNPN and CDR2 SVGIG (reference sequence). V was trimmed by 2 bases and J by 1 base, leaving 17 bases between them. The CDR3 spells CAWSPKRTVRNTEAFF. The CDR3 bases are TGTGCCTGGAGTCCAAAAAGGACAGTTCGGAACACTGAAGCTTTCTTT.

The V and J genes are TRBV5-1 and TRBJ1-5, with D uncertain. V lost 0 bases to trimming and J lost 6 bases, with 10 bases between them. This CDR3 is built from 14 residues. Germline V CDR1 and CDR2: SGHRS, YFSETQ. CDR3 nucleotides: TGCGCCAGCAGCTTGGCGGAGGAGGGTCAGCCCCAGCATTTT. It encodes CASSLAEEGQPQHF.

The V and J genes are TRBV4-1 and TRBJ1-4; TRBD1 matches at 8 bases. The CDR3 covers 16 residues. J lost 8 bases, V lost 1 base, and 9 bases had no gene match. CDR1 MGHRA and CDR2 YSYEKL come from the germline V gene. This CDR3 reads CASSQGSGQGWEKLFF. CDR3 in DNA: TGCGCCAGCAGCCAAGGTAGTGGACAGGGATGGGAAAAACTGTTTTTT.

The CDR3 sequence is CASSFPKGSGGSETQYF. Here the CDR3 DNA reads TGTGCCAGCAGCTTTCCTAAGGGGAGCGGGGGTTCAGAGACCCAGTACTTC. The genes are TRBV5-6 and TRBJ2-5; 8 nucleotides line up with TRBD2. There are 17 residues in the CDR3. V trimming: 2 bases; J trimming: 4 bases; junction bases outside the gene matches: 13. Germline loops: CDR1 SGHDT, CDR2 YYEEEE.

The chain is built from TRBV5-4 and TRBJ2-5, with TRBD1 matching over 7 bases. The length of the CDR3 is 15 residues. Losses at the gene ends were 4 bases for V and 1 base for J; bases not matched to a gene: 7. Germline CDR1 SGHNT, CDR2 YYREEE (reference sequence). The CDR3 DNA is TGTGCCAGCAGCCGGACAGGTACAGCCCAAGAGACCCAGTACTTC. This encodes CASSRTGTAQETQYF.

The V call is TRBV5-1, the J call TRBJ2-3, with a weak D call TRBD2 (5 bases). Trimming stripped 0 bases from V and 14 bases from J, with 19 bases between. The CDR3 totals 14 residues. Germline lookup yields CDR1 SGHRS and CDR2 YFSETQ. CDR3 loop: CASSLEAGQVFLYF. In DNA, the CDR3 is TGCGCCAGCAGCTTGGAGGCGGGTCAAGTATTTCTGTATTTT.

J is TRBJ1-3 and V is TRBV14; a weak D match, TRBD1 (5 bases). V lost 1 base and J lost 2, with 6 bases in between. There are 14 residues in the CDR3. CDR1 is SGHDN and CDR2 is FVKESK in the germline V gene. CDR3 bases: TGTGCCAGCAGCCAAGGGGGCACTGGAAACACCATATATTTT. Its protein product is CASSQGGTGNTIYF.

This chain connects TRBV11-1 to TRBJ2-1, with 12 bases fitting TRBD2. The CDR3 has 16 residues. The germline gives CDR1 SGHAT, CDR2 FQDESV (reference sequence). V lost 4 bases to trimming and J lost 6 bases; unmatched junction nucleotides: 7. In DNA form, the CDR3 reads TGTGCCAGCAGCTATCCACCGGGACTAGCGGGCAATGAGCAGTTCTTC. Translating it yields CASSYPPGLAGNEQFF.

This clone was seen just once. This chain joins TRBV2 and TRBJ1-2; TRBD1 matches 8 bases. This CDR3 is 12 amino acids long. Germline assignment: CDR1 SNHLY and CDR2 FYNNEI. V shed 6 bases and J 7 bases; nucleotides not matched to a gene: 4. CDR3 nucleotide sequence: TGTGCCAGCAGCCTACAGGGGGTTGGCTACACCTTC. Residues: CASSLQGVGYTF. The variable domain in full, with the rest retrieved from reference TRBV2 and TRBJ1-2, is EPEVTQTPSHQVTQMGQEVILRCVPISNHLYFYWYRQILGQKVEFLVSFYNNEISEKSEIFDDQFSVERPDGSNFTLKIRSTKLEDSAMYFCASSLQGVGYTFGSGTRLTVV.

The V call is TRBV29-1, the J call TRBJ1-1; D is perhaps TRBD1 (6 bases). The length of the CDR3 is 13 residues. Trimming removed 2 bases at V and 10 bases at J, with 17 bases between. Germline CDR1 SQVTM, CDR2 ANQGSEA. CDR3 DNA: TGCAGCGTTGAAACGGAAGTCGGGACACGAGCTTTCTTT. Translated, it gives CSVETEVGTRAFF.